A single sample is the source of the 18 T cell receptor beta chains below, sequenced in a study of CD8 T cells in ankylosing spondylitis. TCRdb re-analysed the 5' RACE reads in MiXCR, keeping a single row per CDR3 protein. The repertoire holds under 400,000 distinct CDR3 sequences, with around a tenth as singletons. Sequencing was done on a sample of blood, either unsorted or a sorted T cell fraction (not recorded which). The receptor source for this set is a female donor with ankylosing spondylitis or in good health (not recorded which).

This sequence joins TRBV20-1 and TRBJ2-4; 11 bases line up with TRBD2. There are 13 residues in the CDR3. In germline, CDR1 is DFQATT, CDR2 SNEGSKA (reference sequence). V trimming: 5 bases; J trimming: 8 bases; junction bases outside the gene matches: 5. In DNA form, the CDR3 reads TGCAGTGCTGGGGCTAGCGGGAGGTACATTCAGTACTTC. This translates into CSAGASGRYIQYF.

V gene TRBV5-5 combines with J gene TRBJ2-2, with a weak D call TRBD2 (5 bases). Germline loops: CDR1 SGHKS, CDR2 YYEKEE (reference sequence). CDR3 size: 15 residues. The V and J ends lost 4 bases and 1 base respectively, with 11 bases between them. In nucleotides, the CDR3 is TGTGCCAGCAGCACCGTGGCGGGGAACACCGGGGAGCTGTTTTTT. This translates into CASSTVAGNTGELFF.

This clonotype has a handful of counts. V usage is TRBV5-6 and J usage is TRBJ1-1; D remains unclear. CDR1 and CDR2 (germline): SGHDT, YYEEEE. V was trimmed by 0 bases and J by 1 base, leaving 10 bases between them. This CDR3 spans 15 amino acids. The CDR3 bases are TGTGCCAGCAGCTTGGGCCAGTGGGGGAACACTGAAGCTTTCTTT. This encodes CASSLGQWGNTEAFF.

This clonotype was picked up many times. The chain combines TRBV29-1 with TRBJ2-1, with a possible D match to TRBD1 (6 bases). In germline, CDR1 is SQVTM, CDR2 ANQGSEA. Trimming took 1 base from V and 8 from J, leaving 21 bases between them. CDR3 length: 16 residues. This CDR3 is CSVEGTQGNHYYEQFF. The CDR3 DNA reads TGCAGCGTTGAAGGTACACAGGGCAATCATTATTATGAGCAGTTCTTC.

This clonotype has a count of ten or more. The V call is TRBV28, the J call TRBJ2-3; 7 bases line up with TRBD1. V shed 5 bases and J 5 bases; nucleotides not matched to a gene: 10. Germline assignment: CDR1 MDHEN and CDR2 SYDVKM. The CDR3 extends over 15 amino acids. The CDR3 is CASSRDSQQGDTQYF. CDR3 in DNA: TGTGCCAGCAGTCGGGACAGTCAACAGGGAGATACGCAGTATTTT.

This clonotype was seen a few times. The CDR3 coding sequence is TGTGCCAGCAGCCCTGTAGGCTCCTACGAGCAGTACTTC. This codes for CASSPVGSYEQYF. The chain employs TRBV7-8 and TRBJ2-7; D unresolved. Germline CDR1 reads SGHVS; CDR2 reads FQNEAQ. V lost 5 bases to trimming and J lost 0 bases, with 8 bases between them. The CDR3 has 13 amino acids.

This chain links TRBV7-9 with TRBJ1-1; D not certain. The V gene lost 7 bases and the J gene lost 3 bases, with 15 bases spanning the gap. CDR3 length equals 14 residues. Germline V gene data show CDR1 as SEHNR and CDR2 as FQNEAQ (reference sequence). DNA for the CDR3: TGTGCCAGCACCCCGCCAACAGAGTACACTGAAGCTTTCTTT. Translating it yields CASTPPTEYTEAFF.

The sample holds many counts of this clonotype. The genes are TRBV28 and TRBJ2-1; D may be TRBD2 (6 bases). Trimming took 4 bases from V and 4 from J, leaving 14 bases between them. Germline V CDR1 and CDR2: MDHEN, SYDVKM. The CDR3 loop spans 15 amino acids. CDR3 sequence (DNA): TGTGCCAGCAGTTCTCAGGGACTTATATACAATGAGCAGTTCTTC. Translation gives CASSSQGLIYNEQFF.

This clonotype was seen at least ten times. The chain carries TRBV18 and TRBJ2-4, with D hard to call. The CDR3 sequence is 14 residues long. Trimming took 5 bases from V and 4 from J, leaving 12 bases between them. Germline values: CDR1 KGHSH, CDR2 LQKENI. CDR3 coding DNA: TGTGCCAGCTCATCGGACGGTGAGAAAAACATTCAGTACTTC. Encoded protein: CASSSDGEKNIQYF.

This clonotype came up a few times. V usage is TRBV28 and J usage is TRBJ1-2, with D unresolved. Trimming removed 9 bases from V and 8 bases from J, with 13 bases in between. Per the germline V gene, CDR1 is MDHEN and CDR2 is SYDVKM. CDR3 length equals 11 residues. CDR3 sequence reads: CASGGGRGYTF. CDR3 bases: TGTGCCAGTGGCGGAGGGAGGGGCTACACCTTC.

The sample holds many counts of this clonotype. The rearrangement joins TRBV20-1 to TRBJ1-6; D perhaps matches TRBD1 (5 bases). The V gene lost 8 bases and the J gene lost 9 bases, with 20 bases spanning the gap. CDR3 size: 14 residues. Per germline, CDR1 DFQATT and CDR2 SNEGSKA (reference sequence). This chain's CDR3 is CSSPTDSGGSPLHF. The CDR3 nucleotides read TGCAGTTCACCGACAGACTCCGGGGGTTCACCCCTCCACTTT.

The CDR3 region has the DNA TGCAGCGTTGTTGCGGACAGTTACGAGCAGTACTTC. Amino acids: CSVVADSYEQYF. The rearrangement uses TRBV29-1 and TRBJ2-7, with D possibly TRBD1 on 6 matching bases. V lost 4 bases and J 4 bases, leaving 11 bases between the germline ends. Per the germline V gene, CDR1 is SQVTM and CDR2 is ANQGSEA. The CDR3 sequence is 12 residues long.

Ten or more counts support this clonotype. The chain carries TRBV12-3 or TRBV12-4 and TRBJ2-1, with TRBD2 identical over 8 bases. The ends lost 4 bases at V and 6 bases at J; junction bases unmatched: 5. The CDR3 loop spans 14 amino acids. CDR3 coding DNA: TGTGCCAGCAGTTCAAGAGGACTAGCCAATGAGCAGTTCTTC. Amino acid sequence: CASSSRGLANEQFF.

At least ten counts were recorded for this clonotype. The chain is built from TRBV20-1 and TRBJ2-3; a weak D match, TRBD1 (5 bases). The CDR3 spans 15 residues. Deletions cut 5 bases from V and 1 base from J, with 16 bases between. From germline, CDR1 is DFQATT and CDR2 SNEGSKA (reference sequence). CDR3 nucleotide sequence: TGCAGTGCTCCCCCAGGACAAGCCCGCACAGATACGCAGTATTTT. Translated, it gives CSAPPGQARTDTQYF.

This clonotype was found many times. For the CDR3, the DNA is TGTGCCAGCAGCCAAGATAACCGATACTCTGGAAACACCATATATTTT. Protein product: CASSQDNRYSGNTIYF. The chain carries TRBV4-2 and TRBJ1-3; D is ambiguous. From germline, CDR1 is LGHNA and CDR2 YNFKEQ. Trimming pared 0 bases from V and 0 bases from J, leaving 9 bases between. This CDR3 has 16 residues.

There are a few counts of this clonotype. The J gene is TRBJ1-1, the V gene TRBV19, with a possible D match to TRBD1 (6 bases). Deletions cut 7 bases from V and 1 base from J, with 13 bases between. This CDR3 is 14 amino acids long. Germline-derived CDR1 and CDR2 are LNHDA and SQIVND (reference sequence). CDR3 DNA: TGTGCCAGTACCCCAGGACAGTCGAACACTGAAGCTTTCTTT. Its translation is CASTPGQSNTEAFF.

As to this clonotype: A much bigger clone sits one base away, suggesting this may be a read error. This chain links TRBV4-1 with TRBJ2-7; possibly TRBD2 for D (6 bases). Germline V lookup: CDR1 MGHRA, CDR2 YSYEKL. The CDR3 is made up of 17 amino acids. Trimming cost V 0 bases and J 2 bases, with 17 bases left between them. Written as DNA, the CDR3 is TGCGCCAGCAGCCAAGATCAGAGACCGGGACTGGCCTACGAGCAGTACTTC. This encodes CASSQDQRPGLAYEQYF.

This rearrangement joins TRBV9 to TRBJ2-1; 12 positions match TRBD2. This CDR3 is built from 16 residues. V lost 4 bases to trimming and J lost 7 bases; unmatched junction nucleotides: 9. Per germline, CDR1 SGDLS and CDR2 YYNGEE. CDR3 loop: CASSLPLAGGRNEQFF. CDR3 nucleotide sequence: TGTGCCAGCAGCTTGCCACTAGCGGGGGGCAGGAATGAGCAGTTCTTC. The complete variable domain, with remaining parts taken from reference TRBV9 and TRBJ2-1, reads DSGVTQTPKHLITATGQRVTLRCSPRSGDLSVYWYQQSLDQGLQFLIQYYNGEERAKGNILERFSAQQFPDLHSELNLSSLELGDSALYFCASSLPLAGGRNEQFFGPGTRLTVL.